The next 13 T cell receptor beta chains were all read from a single sample in a study of identical twins. Each CDR3 protein is one row after TCRdb ran MiXCR on the 5' RACE reads. Among some 500,000 distinct CDR3 sequences listed, less than 25% were seen once. These data were likewise used in another study, on T cells expressing NK-cell markers.

Sequencing input: CD4+ T cells sorted from blood. Every receptor here comes from a woman aged 18-29 years in good health.

V and J are TRBV6-2 or TRBV6-3 and TRBJ2-1, with a tentative D call TRBD2 (6 bases). V dropped 5 bases and J dropped 8 bases, with 22 bases sitting between them. The germline gives CDR1 MNHEY, CDR2 SVGEGT. The CDR3 is made up of 16 amino acids. The CDR3 nucleotides are TGTGCCAGCAGTACCCTACCTTCTAGCGCAAAGGATGAGCAGTTCTTC. This codes for CASSTLPSSAKDEQFF.

V is TRBV9 and J is TRBJ2-1, with D perhaps being TRBD1 or TRBD2 (6 bases each). CDR1 and CDR2 (germline): SGDLS, YYNGEE. The V gene lost 2 bases and the J gene lost 7 bases, with 19 bases spanning the gap. The CDR3 is 16 amino acids. The CDR3 sequence is CASSVGADTGRNEQFF. The DNA of the CDR3 is TGTGCCAGCAGCGTGGGGGCCGACACTGGGAGGAATGAGCAGTTCTTC. Together with reference TRBV9 and TRBJ2-1, the CDR3 gives the full variable domain: DSGVTQTPKHLITATGQRVTLRCSPRSGDLSVYWYQQSLDQGLQFLIQYYNGEERAKGNILERFSAQQFPDLHSELNLSSLELGDSALYFCASSVGADTGRNEQFFGPGTRLTVL.

This clonotype was observed a few times. The chain recombines TRBV12-3 or TRBV12-4 with TRBJ2-5; TRBD1 or TRBD2 may be the D gene (6 bases each). Between the trimmed V and J ends, which lost 3 bases and 1 base, there was a span of 12 bases. The CDR3 totals 15 residues. Here the CDR3 reads CASSFGGVGQETQYF. CDR3 DNA: TGTGCCAGCAGTTTCGGGGGCGTTGGCCAAGAGACCCAGTACTTC.

Of note for this clonotype: Given a much more abundant clone one base away, this may be a read error. The CDR3 protein is CASSIVDTSTDTQYF. CDR3 nucleotides: TGTGCCAGCAGCATAGTAGATACAAGCACAGATACGCAGTATTTT. The chain recombines TRBV5-6 with TRBJ2-3; D is unresolved. V was clipped by 4 bases and J by 0 bases, with 12 bases between them. Germline CDR1 is SGHDT and CDR2 is YYEEEE. The CDR3 has 15 amino acids.

The chain links TRBV7-6 to TRBJ2-3; 10 bases map to TRBD2. V lost 5 bases to trimming and J lost 8 bases; unmatched junction nucleotides: 16. The CDR3 consists of 17 residues. Germline CDR1 SGHVS, CDR2 FNYEAQ. The CDR3 sequence is CASSPAVGSSGRGTQYF. The CDR3 bases are TGTGCCAGCAGCCCCGCCGTTGGGTCTAGCGGGAGAGGTACGCAGTATTTT. Combining the CDR3 with reference TRBV7-6 and TRBJ2-3 gives the whole variable domain GAGVSQSPRYKVTKRGQDVALRCDPISGHVSLYWYRQALGQGPEFLTYFNYEAQQDKSGLPNDRFSAERPEGSISTLTIQRTEQRDSAMYRCASSPAVGSSGRGTQYFGPGTRLTVL.

This clonotype was counted between two and nine times. An end of the junction does not agree with germline; a read error may underlie this. The rearrangement links TRBV7-2 to TRBJ2-5; 8 positions agree with TRBD1. The CDR3 covers 13 residues. Germline assignment: CDR1 SGHTA and CDR2 FQGNSA. The CDR3 spells CASSLGDFADRDF. The CDR3 nucleotides are TGTGCCAGCAGCTTAGGGGACTTTGCGGACAGGGACTTC.

This clonotype has only a few counts. This chain connects TRBV10-3 to TRBJ2-7; D is unresolved. Trimming shortened V by 2 bases and J by 7 bases, and 6 bases separated the two germline ends. Germline V gives CDR1 ENHRY, CDR2 SYGVKD. The length of the CDR3 is 11 residues. The CDR3 sequence is CAISEGREQYF. The CDR3, as DNA: TGTGCCATCAGTGAGGGTAGGGAGCAGTACTTC.

The sample holds a few counts of this clonotype. The chain combines TRBV10-3 with TRBJ1-2, with D uncertain. V lost 7 bases and J 2 bases, leaving 14 bases between the germline ends. The CDR3 length is 14 residues. Germline V gives CDR1 ENHRY, CDR2 SYGVKD. This CDR3 reads CAITPVEGNYGYTF. CDR3 coding DNA: TGTGCCATCACTCCCGTGGAGGGCAACTATGGCTACACCTTC.

This chain connects TRBV5-5 to TRBJ2-3; TRBD2 agrees at 9 bases. This CDR3 spans 17 amino acids. V lost 5 bases to trimming and J lost 4 bases; unmatched junction nucleotides: 14. Per the germline V gene, CDR1 is SGHKS and CDR2 is YYEKEE (reference sequence). The CDR3 protein is CASSYQFSGSTADTQYF. The CDR3 DNA reads TGTGCCAGCAGTTATCAATTTAGCGGGAGTACGGCAGATACGCAGTATTTT.

This sequence joins TRBV12-3 or TRBV12-4 and TRBJ1-1, with 9 nucleotides matching TRBD1. The V and J ends lost 5 bases and 11 bases, in that order; junction bases with no gene match: 12. There are 14 residues in the CDR3. CDR3 coding DNA: TGTGCCAGCAGTCGACACGCCGGGGACAGGGCGGCTTTCTTT. Amino acid sequence: CASSRHAGDRAAFF.

The chain joins TRBV4-1 to TRBJ2-7; maybe TRBD2 (6 bases). This CDR3 comprises 14 residues. Germline V gives CDR1 MGHRA, CDR2 YSYEKL. V was trimmed by 0 bases and J by 6 bases, leaving 12 bases between them. In DNA form, the CDR3 reads TGCGCCAGCAGCCAAGAGGGGACCGGGGGCGAGCAGTACTTC. Encoded protein: CASSQEGTGGEQYF.

This clonotype was detected a few times. The genes are TRBV2 and TRBJ1-1, with 9 bases lining up with TRBD1. Germline V gene sequence: CDR1 SNHLY, CDR2 FYNNEI. V shed 4 bases, J shed 1 base, and the junction held 4 bases outside the gene matches. This CDR3 spans 15 amino acids. Written as DNA, the CDR3 is TGTGCCAGCAGTGCCCAGACAGGGGGGAACACTGAAGCTTTCTTT. Residues: CASSAQTGGNTEAFF.

This clonotype was picked up a small number of times. CDR3 amino acids: CASTLSRGVETQYF. CDR3 nucleotide sequence: TGTGCCAGCACCCTAAGTAGAGGAGTTGAGACCCAGTACTTC. This chain joins TRBV7-2 and TRBJ2-5; no definite D call. This CDR3 spans 14 amino acids. Looked up from germline, CDR1 is SGHTA and CDR2 is FQGNSA. The V end was cut by 7 bases, the J end by 5 bases, with 17 bases between.